This TCR beta chain originates from a study of cytomegalovirus exposure and HLA in healthy donors (dated by TCRdb to about 2017). About the full investigation: An earlier analysis of 587 of the donors reported approximately 280 Gb of sequence data and about 120 million unique TCR beta sequences obtained from around 190 million T cells. An early release covering roughly 600 HLA-typed donors comprised 300 to 350 gigabases of sequencing data and approximately 85 million unique TCR sequences. The genetic ancestry cluster associated with self-reported Caucasian donors included 80% to 90% of the roughly 400 genotyped donors. The aim of the study was to test whether cataloging public T cell receptors could identify signatures of past pathogen exposure. The T cell repertoires of 550 to 850 subjects were profiled by immunosequencing and related to cytomegalovirus serostatus. A separate validation cohort of some 130 different subjects was used in addition to the roughly 700-subject first cohort. To predict cytomegalovirus infection status, the study brought together high-throughput TCR immunosequencing, statistical association of individual TCRs with disease status, and machine learning. A later analysis re-analyzed previously published TCR beta repertoires from 650 to 800 donors and added high-resolution HLA genotyping to study TCR occurrence patterns. The later analysis used no new phenotypic data to find candidate immune exposures, relying instead on TCR beta sequences and their occurrence across donors. To decide whether each TCR beta V gene segment behaved as functional or pseudogenic, an earlier analysis of 587 of the donors relied on high-throughput TCR beta sequencing. Donor age, sex, ethnicity and CMV serostatus were collected together with the repertoire data. A later genetic analysis took genome-wide SNP genotypes for about 65% of the 666 donors and used that subset as a discovery cohort. Every discovery cohort repertoire had been produced on one sequencing platform. HLA typing covered class I and class II loci at four-digit resolution. The number of donors typed differed by locus, with 629-630 for A, B, C, DRB1 and DQB1, roughly 520 for DQA1, 600 to 610 for DPA1, and some 470 for DPB1. A handful of DR-DQ haplotypes were treated as single units for association and clustering because of strong linkage in the cohort. On average, around 200,000 unique TCR beta nucleotide sequences were sequenced per donor among roughly 430 genotyped donors of the cohort, with around 19% of those sequences being non-productive. Results and caveats for the whole study, not just this receptor: Specific HLA alleles were associated with 18,000 or so TCR beta sequences at a false discovery rate of 0.05 in a later analysis. The study listed 150 to 200 TCR beta chains as associated with cytomegalovirus. When HLA alleles, especially DR and DQ, strongly co-occurred, TCR associations were difficult to assign to individual alleles. In a later analysis, the rate of TCR association differed among HLA loci, with DRB1 alleles having the most associated TCRs and HLA-C alleles having the fewest. The authors suggested that the approach could potentially be generalized to other disease states and immunological phenotypes. A later genetic analysis reported fewer N-insertions in productive TCRs among donors in an Asian-associated ancestry cluster than the roughly 640-donor mean. CMV serostatus was the only immune exposure information available for the cohort. In a later analysis, most CMV-associated TCR beta chains were found to appear HLA-restricted, with HLA associations seemingly driven largely by CMV exposure. Because HLA typing was unavailable for some donors at each locus, only the typed subset was used in association tests. A cluster of highly shared sequence variants was judged likely to represent a technical artifact of the sequencing pipeline. Roughly uniform sequencing depth across donors was assumed in presence/absence analyses, although this assumption may not hold. While some public TCRs were present in many individuals, most TCR sequences turned up only very rarely across donors. V-gene and J-gene trimming of TCR beta chains was associated with a missense DCLRE1C variant in a later genetic analysis, and the association was replicated in an independent cohort. Broadly in line with IMGT annotations, most TCR beta V segments showed up in productive rearrangements about 90% or about 30% of the time in an earlier analysis of approximately 600 of the donors. A further reported finding was that TCR beta sequences accurately predicted the HLA-A and HLA-B alleles for most subjects in the first cohort. Correlated functional status among segregating V segments might reflect linkage disequilibrium, but an unknown experimental factor could not be ruled out. The classifier was reported to diagnose cytomegalovirus status with high specificity and sensitivity in both the original cohort and the validation cohort. A few of the identified cytomegalovirus-associated TCR beta chains were confirmed in vitro to be specific for cytomegalovirus antigens. A later analysis reported that several top co-occurrence clusters appeared linked to parvovirus B19, influenza, CMV and Epstein-Barr virus. A later analysis found that HLA-associated TCR beta chains were more clonally expanded and had lower generation probabilities than equally common non-associated chains. Because counts were too low, roughly 18 rarely observed V segments, including chromosome 9 orphons, were left out of the earlier analysis of 500 to 750 of the donors. Some IMGT-functional V segments, including TRBV6-2 and TRBV6-3, could not be told apart with the 87-base-pair reads, so those segments were excluded. In this cohort, only TCR beta chains were sequenced, and detectable features were limited by the absence of alpha or paired-chain data.

The CDR3, cysteine through phenylalanine, is 15 amino acids long. CDR3 DNA is the only sequence kept; it has 45 bases, read in frame from the first base. CDR1 and CDR2 are drawn from the germline V gene: SGHTA, FQGNSA. Trimming removed 2 bases from V and 3 bases from J, leaving 14 bases between the germline ends. The cohort comprised 550 to 700 healthy bone marrow donors. Cohort members were all nominally healthy when sampled, although unrecorded immune exposures were likely present. The donor was CMV seropositive and belonged to the group of about 290 seropositive cohort members. A peripheral blood sample was provided by each donor, and peripheral blood mononuclear cells were used for TCR beta sequencing. Genomic DNA extraction from the blood cell samples was performed with the Qiagen DNeasy Blood Extraction Kit. As to this clone: The antigen it recognizes is unknown. The input lacks base qualities; no much larger clone sits a single base away.

The protocol used for the library was the immunoSEQ multiplex PCR assay. A mixture of 60 forward primers for TCR Vbeta segments and 13 reverse primers for TCR Jbeta segments was used in the multiplex PCR. A multiplex PCR assay on genomic DNA amplified the CDR3 region of rearranged TCR beta genes. The Illumina HiSeq System was used to sequence the amplified TCR beta libraries as 87-base-pair reads. In the authors' own workflow: A later analysis tallied about 77 million unique TCR beta chains across the 600 to 700 repertoires, and about 10 million of those chains were shared by two or more donors. To remove PCR and sequencing errors, raw reads were error-corrected and collapsed into unique sequences using a nearest-neighbor algorithm that merged closely related sequences. CDR3 sequences were aligned to IMGT reference sequences to assign V, D and J gene segments. For a sequence to be retained, a match of at least six nucleotides to both a V gene segment and a J gene segment was required. A rearrangement counted as productive if the CDR3 had no stop codons and remained in frame with V and J, and every other rearrangement counted as non-productive. Following IMGT convention, CDR3 was defined as the stretch from the second conserved V-encoded cysteine up to the conserved J-encoded phenylalanine. In an earlier analysis of 550 to 650 of the donors, sequences lacking an unambiguous match to a single V gene segment were excluded. In an earlier analysis of several hundred of the donors, V segments were called functional above 56.7% productive rearrangements and were called segregating when the between-donor standard deviation exceeded 5%. A statistical classification framework was developed to diagnose cytomegalovirus status using the catalog of TCR beta chain sequences. A later analysis assigned V and J genes by comparing TCR nucleotide sequences with IMGT/GENE-DB human TR gene sequences. A later analysis assigned CDR3 sequences and most-parsimonious VDJ recombination scenarios with the TCRdist pipeline. In a later analysis, each TCR beta chain was defined by its CDR3 amino acid sequence together with its V-gene family, and reads lacking a unique V-gene family were excluded. In a later analysis, around 600 highly shared, low-generation-probability nucleotide sequences were removed to address suspected cross-contamination and a sequencing artifact. For each public chain, a later analysis derived a clonal expansion index from normalized ranks of inferred template counts within each repertoire. Generation probabilities in a later analysis came from a VDJ recombination model fitted to out-of-frame rearrangements, and those results were checked against IGoR. In a later analysis, hypergeometric tests were used to score TCR-TCR, TCR-HLA and TCR-CMV co-occurrence, with a repertoire-size bias correction applied to TCR pairs. False discovery rates were estimated in a later analysis by permuting HLA or CMV assignments 20 times. In a later analysis, co-occurring TCRs were grouped with DBSCAN, and TCRdist sequence similarity was added when clustering was performed within HLA-allele-positive subsets. Co-occurrence clustering excluded repertoires with fewer than 30,000 or more than 120,000 public chains, plus five with anomalous nucleotide sharing. The table comes from immuneACCESS by way of TCRdb, which keeps in-frame sequences with V and J called. Part of the clones is missing from these tables; in studies checked, under half for an unresolved V gene and the rest for unknown reasons. V, J and clone size are those of that table, while D and trimming were read from the DNA. The sample records just under 250,000 clones, around 80% of which are singletons. The top ten clones comprise 5.4% of the sample.

The specimen was PBMCs. The chain employs TRBV7-2 and TRBJ2-7; confidence is insufficient to name the D gene. This clonotype was obtained from a woman aged 35 to 49 in good health and CMV-seropositive. The CDR3 has the sequence CASSLSQATNYEQYF. The sequenced DNA: TGTGCCAGCAGCTTAAGCCAGGCGACGAACTACGAGCAGTACTTC.